A single sample gave rise to the 29 T cell receptor beta chains below, sequenced in a study of cytomegalovirus exposure and HLA in healthy donors. In the PCR, 60 Vbeta and 13 Jbeta primers were used. Some clones are missing from TCRdb's copy, which holds only in-frame ones; the method was immunoSEQ multiplex PCR. The sample has about 95,000 clones, under 85% seen once. The sample was PBMCs. The receptors originated from a woman between 40 and 50 years old in good health and CMV-seropositive.

V is TRBV7-8 and J is TRBJ1-1; 8 bases align to TRBD1. The V segment lost 6 bases and the J segment 4 bases; nucleotides outside the gene matches: 10. From germline, CDR1 is SGHVS and CDR2 FQNEAQ. The length of the CDR3 is 15 residues. In DNA form, the CDR3 reads TGTGCCAGCAGTCCCCGGACAGGGTCGGGCACTGAAGCTTTCTTT. It is translated as CASSPRTGSGTEAFF.

J is TRBJ2-5 and V is TRBV11-2; TRBD1 matches at 11 bases. V was clipped by 6 bases and J by 5 bases; unmatched bases: 8. The length of the CDR3 is 15 residues. Germline CDR1 reads SGHAT; CDR2 reads FQNNGV. The CDR3 DNA is TGTGCCAGCAGTTCCGGGACAGGGGGAGTCGAGACCCAGTACTTC. This translates into CASSSGTGGVETQYF.

This chain uses TRBV28 with TRBJ1-1, with D unclear. V lost 10 bases, J lost 7 bases, and 13 bases lay in between. From germline, CDR1 is MDHEN and CDR2 SYDVKM. CDR3 length equals 11 residues. The CDR3, as DNA: TGTGCCACCGCCTTCTCTATTGAAGCTTTCTTT. It yields the protein CATAFSIEAFF.

The rearrangement joins TRBV5-1 to TRBJ2-7, with TRBD1 matching 7 bases. With V trimmed by 0 bases and J by 2 bases, 5 bases remained unmatched. The CDR3 is 15 residues long. In germline, CDR1 is SGHRS, CDR2 YFSETQ. For the CDR3, the DNA is TGCGCCAGCAGCTTGGAAGGGGACAGAGCCTACGAGCAGTACTTC. Encoded protein: CASSLEGDRAYEQYF.

V is TRBV19 and J is TRBJ1-5; 7 positions match TRBD1. Germline assignment: CDR1 LNHDA and CDR2 SQIVND (reference sequence). The V and J ends lost 4 bases and 1 base, in that order; junction bases with no gene match: 7. This CDR3 spans 16 amino acids. In nucleotides, the CDR3 is TGTGCCAGTAGTACCGGAGGGGGCCCAAGCAATCAGCCCCAGCATTTT. It encodes CASSTGGGPSNQPQHF.

The chain's CDR3 is CASSFGGRARGEQFF. CDR3 nucleotides: TGTGCCAGCAGCTTTGGCGGGAGGGCCCGTGGTGAGCAGTTCTTC. V and J are TRBV5-6 and TRBJ2-1; the match to TRBD2 covers 9 bases. V shed 2 bases, J shed 9 bases, and the junction held 9 bases outside the gene matches. This CDR3 contains 15 residues. CDR1 is SGHDT, CDR2 YYEEEE, per germline.

The chain links TRBV7-9 to TRBJ2-1; TRBD2 matches at 8 bases. Germline CDR1 and CDR2: SEHNR and FQNEAQ (reference sequence). V lost 5 bases, J lost 5 bases, and 5 bases stayed unmatched. The CDR3 contains 14 residues. DNA of the CDR3: TGTGCCAGCAGCCTCCACGGGAGGGACAATGAGCAGTTCTTC. Protein sequence: CASSLHGRDNEQFF.

The chain uses TRBV2 and TRBJ2-2; 13 bases are shared with TRBD2. The V and J ends lost 5 bases and 8 bases, in that order; junction bases with no gene match: 5. The CDR3 is 15 amino acids. The germline V gene encodes CDR1 SNHLY and CDR2 FYNNEI. The CDR3 here is CASSTSGRAAGELFF. The CDR3 bases are TGTGCCAGCAGTACTAGCGGGAGGGCTGCGGGGGAGCTGTTTTTT.

This rearrangement joins TRBV4-1 to TRBJ2-7; 13 nucleotides line up with TRBD2. Per the germline V gene, CDR1 is MGHRA and CDR2 is YSYEKL. This CDR3 region has 21 residues. Trimming at V came to 1 base and at J to 0 bases, leaving 15 bases not matched to a gene. The CDR3 bases are TGCGCCAGCAGCCAAGTTTACCCGACTAGCGGGAGGCCCCAGAGCTCCTACGAGCAGTACTTC. The encoded protein is CASSQVYPTSGRPQSSYEQYF.

CDR3 DNA sequence: TGTGCCAGCAGCTTTGACAGGGTTTTCACTGAAGCTTTCTTT. Its protein product is CASSFDRVFTEAFF. The V call is TRBV11-2, the J call TRBJ1-1; 7 bases align to TRBD1. Trimming took 3 bases from V and 4 from J; bases not matched to a gene: 5. The CDR3 covers 14 residues. CDR1 is SGHAT, CDR2 FQNNGV, per germline.

The chain uses TRBV5-5 and TRBJ2-5, with TRBD1 identical over 8 bases. The CDR3 extends over 14 amino acids. J was trimmed by 5 bases and V by 3 bases; bases with no gene match: 6. Germline-derived CDR1 and CDR2 are SGHKS and YYEKEE (reference sequence). The chain's CDR3 is CASSSPTGVETQYF. In DNA form, the CDR3 reads TGTGCCAGCAGCTCTCCGACAGGGGTGGAGACCCAGTACTTC.

The CDR3 spells CASQRRYLNEKLFF. The CDR3 region has the DNA TGTGCCAGTCAGCGACGGTACCTTAATGAAAAACTGTTTTTT. The chain has TRBV27 and TRBJ1-4; D not certain. The germline V gene encodes CDR1 MNHEY and CDR2 SMNVEV (reference sequence). V was pared by 9 bases and J by 4 bases, with 15 bases between. The CDR3 is 14 amino acids.

The chain recombines TRBV6-4 with TRBJ1-6, with a tentative D call TRBD1 (6 bases). The ends were cut back, 4 bases at V and 5 bases at J, with 12 bases in the middle. CDR1 MRHNA and CDR2 SNTAGT come from the germline V gene. This CDR3 has 15 amino acids. CDR3 residues: CASSARGGNNSPLHF. Written as DNA, the CDR3 is TGTGCCAGCAGTGCCCGGGGGGGCAATAATTCACCCCTCCACTTT.

This clone was recorded once. The chain is built from TRBV5-1 and TRBJ2-3, with a weak D call TRBD2 (6 bases). The CDR3 consists of 15 residues. V was shortened by 0 bases and J by 4 bases, with 12 bases between the two germline ends. Germline CDR1 is SGHRS and CDR2 is YFSETQ. This CDR3 is CASSLAGTRADTQYF. CDR3 nucleotides: TGCGCCAGCAGCTTGGCCGGGACTCGCGCAGATACGCAGTATTTT.

Details on this clone: Other DNA sequences from this sample encode an identical CDR3 as well. The rearrangement joins TRBV5-1 to TRBJ2-3, with 7 bases lining up with TRBD2. The trim removed 1 base at V and 3 bases at J, leaving 8 bases unmatched. Germline CDR1 and CDR2: SGHRS and YFSETQ. CDR3 length: 16 amino acids. CDR3 in DNA: TGCGCCAGCAGCTTGCTGGCGGGAGAATCGACAGATACGCAGTATTTT. Its translation: CASSLLAGESTDTQYF.

The rearrangement uses TRBV7-9 and TRBJ1-4; 7 bases map to TRBD1. The CDR3 contains 12 residues. CDR1 and CDR2 (germline): SEHNR, FQNEAQ (reference sequence). J gave up 14 bases and V 5 bases, and 8 bases lay outside the gene matches. In DNA form, the CDR3 reads TGTGCCAGCAGCCCAGAGACAGGGAGTCTGTTTTTT. Residues: CASSPETGSLFF.

The chain carries TRBV19 and TRBJ2-3; no definite D call. The CDR3 consists of 12 residues. Germline V gene data show CDR1 as LNHDA and CDR2 as SQIVND (reference sequence). Trimming removed 3 bases from V and 6 bases from J, with 7 bases in between. The CDR3 region is CASSMRSDTQYF. The CDR3 DNA reads TGTGCCAGTAGTATGAGAAGCGATACGCAGTATTTT.

The rearrangement uses TRBV19 and TRBJ2-3; the D is unclear. This CDR3 has 14 residues. V was pared by 9 bases and J by 0 bases, with 13 bases between. In germline, CDR1 is LNHDA, CDR2 SQIVND (reference sequence). The CDR3 DNA is TGTGCCAGCGAGACGGGTGATAGCACAGATACGCAGTATTTT. This codes for CASETGDSTDTQYF.

Details on this clone: Other nucleotide sequences from this sample produce the same CDR3. The chain couples TRBV30 to TRBJ1-1; D is possibly TRBD1 (6 bases). Germline values: CDR1 GTSNPN, CDR2 SVGIG (reference sequence). Trimming cost V 5 bases and J 2 bases, with 18 bases left between them. The CDR3 consists of 15 residues. The CDR3 DNA follows: TGTGCCTGGGGAGGTGGCAGGGGATTAAACACTGAAGCTTTCTTT. Encoded protein: CAWGGGRGLNTEAFF. Looking up the rest from reference TRBV30 and TRBJ1-1 gives the full variable domain: SQTIHQWPATLVQPVGSPLSLECTVEGTSNPNLYWYRQAAGRGLQLLFYSVGIGQISSEVPQNLSASRPQDRQFILSSKKLLLSDSGFYLCAWGGGRGLNTEAFFGQGTRLTVV.

This clone appeared a few times. The rearrangement uses TRBV5-1 and TRBJ1-1, with 9 bases lining up with TRBD1. CDR1 SGHRS and CDR2 YFSETQ come from the germline V gene. The CDR3 extends over 16 amino acids. The V and J ends lost 4 bases and 3 bases, in that order; junction bases with no gene match: 10. CDR3 coding DNA: TGCGCCAGCAGCCTCCGCGGGACAGGGAGGGACACTGAAGCTTTCTTT. It yields the protein CASSLRGTGRDTEAFF. Filled out from reference TRBV5-1 and TRBJ1-1, the complete variable domain reads KAGVTQTPRYLIKTRGQQVTLSCSPISGHRSVSWYQQTPGQGLQFLFEYFSETQRNKGNFPGRFSGRQFSNSRSEMNVSTLELGDSALYLCASSLRGTGRDTEAFFGQGTRLTVV.

The chain links TRBV7-2 to TRBJ1-1, with unresolved D. V was cut by 2 bases and J by 3 bases, with 4 bases left in between. Germline V lookup: CDR1 SGHTA, CDR2 FQGNSA. This CDR3 contains 12 residues. Here the CDR3 reads CASSLLYTEAFF. The CDR3 region has the DNA TGTGCCAGCAGCTTACTGTACACTGAAGCTTTCTTT.

This chain connects TRBV18 to TRBJ1-1, with 8 bases lining up with TRBD1. Germline V gene sequence: CDR1 KGHSH, CDR2 LQKENI. V lost 2 bases to trimming and J lost 8 bases; unmatched junction nucleotides: 1. The CDR3 runs to 12 residues. In nucleotides, the CDR3 is TGTGCCAGCTCACCAAGGACAGGGGAAGCTTTCTTT. Amino acids: CASSPRTGEAFF.

This chain joins TRBV5-4 and TRBJ1-3, with D maybe TRBD1 (6 bases). There are 14 residues in the CDR3. Trimming left V 2 bases short and J 0 bases short, with 6 bases between. Germline CDR1 reads SGHNT; CDR2 reads YYREEE (reference sequence). The CDR3 DNA sequence: TGTGCCAGCAGCTTACAGGGCTCTGGAAACACCATATATTTT. Protein: CASSLQGSGNTIYF.

This chain connects TRBV4-1 to TRBJ2-1, with 8 positions matching TRBD2. V lost 2 bases to trimming and J lost 6 bases; unmatched junction nucleotides: 9. This CDR3 has 16 residues. The V gene's germline CDR1 is MGHRA and CDR2 YSYEKL. CDR3 DNA: TGCGCCAGCAGCCAAAGCCCGGGACTAGAGTTCAATGAGCAGTTCTTC. It is translated as CASSQSPGLEFNEQFF.

This chain links TRBV6-1 with TRBJ1-4; D might be TRBD1 (6 bases). With 0 bases removed from V and 4 bases from J, the gap between germline ends came to 12 bases. The CDR3 contains 16 residues. Germline V lookup: CDR1 MNHNS, CDR2 SASEGT. The CDR3 protein is CASSEAQGSINEKLFF. DNA of the CDR3: TGTGCCAGCAGTGAAGCCCAGGGGTCCATTAATGAAAAACTGTTTTTT.

The J gene is TRBJ1-1, the V gene TRBV30; possible D gene TRBD1, 6 bases. V lost 1 base to trimming and J lost 1 base, with 7 bases between them. In germline, CDR1 is GTSNPN, CDR2 SVGIG (reference sequence). CDR3 length equals 13 residues. This chain's CDR3 is CAWSEQGNTEAFF. The CDR3 coding sequence is TGTGCCTGGAGTGAACAGGGGAACACTGAAGCTTTCTTT.

This sequence joins TRBV28 and TRBJ1-2; the D gene is possibly TRBD1 (6 bases). The length of the CDR3 is 12 residues. Trimming left V 5 bases short and J 8 bases short, with 12 bases between. The V gene's germline CDR1 is MDHEN and CDR2 SYDVKM. CDR3 region: CASSEQGEGYTF. Written as DNA, the CDR3 is TGTGCCAGCAGTGAACAGGGAGAGGGCTACACCTTC.

The chain is built from TRBV11-2 and TRBJ2-1, with TRBD2 matching 11 bases. The germline gives CDR1 SGHAT, CDR2 FQNNGV. The CDR3 is 15 residues long. Trimming cost V 1 base and J 7 bases; bases outside gene matches: 3. The CDR3 sequence: CASSLGGLAGNEQFF. DNA of the CDR3: TGTGCCAGCAGCTTAGGAGGACTAGCGGGTAATGAGCAGTTCTTC.

As regards this clone: Other DNA sequences in this specimen translate into the identical CDR3. J is TRBJ2-5 and V is TRBV5-4; no reliable D call. Germline lookup yields CDR1 SGHNT and CDR2 YYREEE (reference sequence). Trimming stripped 0 bases from V and 1 base from J, with 4 bases between. The CDR3 is 13 residues long. This CDR3 reads CASSLASQETQYF. CDR3 DNA: TGTGCCAGCAGCTTGGCCAGCCAAGAGACCCAGTACTTC.